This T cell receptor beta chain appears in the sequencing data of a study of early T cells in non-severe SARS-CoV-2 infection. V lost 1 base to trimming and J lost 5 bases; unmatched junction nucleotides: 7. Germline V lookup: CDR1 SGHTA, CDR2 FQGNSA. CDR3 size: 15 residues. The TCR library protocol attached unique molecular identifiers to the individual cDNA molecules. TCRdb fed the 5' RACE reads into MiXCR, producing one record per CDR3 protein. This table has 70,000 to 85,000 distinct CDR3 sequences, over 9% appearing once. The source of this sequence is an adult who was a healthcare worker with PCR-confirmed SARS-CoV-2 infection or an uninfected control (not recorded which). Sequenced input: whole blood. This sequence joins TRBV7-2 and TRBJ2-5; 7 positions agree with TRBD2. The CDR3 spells CASSLGASGGETQYF. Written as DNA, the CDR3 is TGTGCCAGCAGCTTAGGGGCTAGCGGAGGGGAGACCCAGTACTTC.